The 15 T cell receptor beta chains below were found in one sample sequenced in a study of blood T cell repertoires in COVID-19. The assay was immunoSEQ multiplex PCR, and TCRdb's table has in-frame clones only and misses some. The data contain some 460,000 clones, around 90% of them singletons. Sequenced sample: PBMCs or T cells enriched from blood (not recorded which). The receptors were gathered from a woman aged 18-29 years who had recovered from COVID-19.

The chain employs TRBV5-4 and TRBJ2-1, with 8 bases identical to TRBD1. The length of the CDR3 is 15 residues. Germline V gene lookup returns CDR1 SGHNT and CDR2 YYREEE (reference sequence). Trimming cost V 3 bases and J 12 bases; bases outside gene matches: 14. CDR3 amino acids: CASSSRTGSTIGQFF. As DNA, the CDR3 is TGTGCCAGCAGCTCTAGGACAGGGTCCACAATTGGGCAGTTCTTC. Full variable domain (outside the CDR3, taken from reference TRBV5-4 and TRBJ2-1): ETGVTQSPTHLIKTRGQQVTLRCSSQSGHNTVSWYQQALGQGPQFIFQYYREEENGRGNFPPRFSGLQFPNYSSELNVNALELDDSALYLCASSSRTGSTIGQFFGPGTRLTVL.

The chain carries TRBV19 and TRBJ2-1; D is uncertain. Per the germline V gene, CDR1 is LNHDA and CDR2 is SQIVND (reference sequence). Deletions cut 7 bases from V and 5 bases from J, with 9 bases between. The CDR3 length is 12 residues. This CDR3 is CASTGVNNEQFF. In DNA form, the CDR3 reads TGTGCCAGTACTGGAGTCAACAATGAGCAGTTCTTC.

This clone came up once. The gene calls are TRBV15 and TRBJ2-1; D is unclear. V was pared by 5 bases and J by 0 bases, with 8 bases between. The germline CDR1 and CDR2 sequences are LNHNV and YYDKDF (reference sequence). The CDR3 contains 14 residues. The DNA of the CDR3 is TGTGCCACCAGCCCCATCCCCTCCTACAATGAGCAGTTCTTC. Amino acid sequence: CATSPIPSYNEQFF.

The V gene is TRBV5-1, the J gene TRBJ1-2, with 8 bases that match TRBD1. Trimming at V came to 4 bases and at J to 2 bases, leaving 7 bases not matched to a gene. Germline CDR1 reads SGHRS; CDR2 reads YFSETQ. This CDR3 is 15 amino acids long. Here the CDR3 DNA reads TGCGCCAGCAGCACCGGACAGGGAGGCAACTATGGCTACACCTTC. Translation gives CASSTGQGGNYGYTF.

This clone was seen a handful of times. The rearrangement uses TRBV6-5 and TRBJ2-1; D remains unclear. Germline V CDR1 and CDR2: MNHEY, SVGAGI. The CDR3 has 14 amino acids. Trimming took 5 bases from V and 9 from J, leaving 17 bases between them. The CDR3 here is CASSPVKSASEQFF. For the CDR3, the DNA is TGTGCCAGCAGTCCGGTAAAGAGCGCCAGTGAGCAGTTCTTC.

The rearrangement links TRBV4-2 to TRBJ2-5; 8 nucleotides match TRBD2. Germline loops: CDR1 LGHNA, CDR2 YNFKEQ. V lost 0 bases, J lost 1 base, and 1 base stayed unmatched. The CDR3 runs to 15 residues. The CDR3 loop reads CASSQDAGGQETQYF. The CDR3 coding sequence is TGTGCCAGCAGCCAAGATGCGGGGGGCCAAGAGACCCAGTACTTC.

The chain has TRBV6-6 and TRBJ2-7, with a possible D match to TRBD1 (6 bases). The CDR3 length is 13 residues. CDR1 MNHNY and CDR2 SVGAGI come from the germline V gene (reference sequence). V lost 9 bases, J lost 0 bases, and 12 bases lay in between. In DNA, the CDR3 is TGTGCCAGTCGACAGGCTACCTCCTACGAGCAGTACTTC. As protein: CASRQATSYEQYF.

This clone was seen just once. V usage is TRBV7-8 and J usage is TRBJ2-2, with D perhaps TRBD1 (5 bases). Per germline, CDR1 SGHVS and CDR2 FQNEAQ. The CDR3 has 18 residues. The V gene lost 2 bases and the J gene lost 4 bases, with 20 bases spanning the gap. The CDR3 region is CASSLKRGAPVSTGELFF. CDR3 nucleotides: TGTGCCAGCAGCTTAAAACGTGGGGCCCCCGTTTCCACCGGGGAGCTGTTTTTT.

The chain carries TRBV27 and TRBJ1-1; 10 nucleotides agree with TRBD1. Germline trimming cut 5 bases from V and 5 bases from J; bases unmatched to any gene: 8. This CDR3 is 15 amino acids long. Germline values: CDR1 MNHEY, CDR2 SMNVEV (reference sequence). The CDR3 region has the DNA TGTGCCAGCAGTCCCCTTTGGACAGGGGGAACTGAAGCTTTCTTT. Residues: CASSPLWTGGTEAFF.

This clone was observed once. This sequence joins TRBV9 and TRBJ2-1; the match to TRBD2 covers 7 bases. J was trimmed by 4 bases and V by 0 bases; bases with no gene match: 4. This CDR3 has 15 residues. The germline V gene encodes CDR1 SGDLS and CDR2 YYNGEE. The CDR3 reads CASSVGSGYYNEQFF. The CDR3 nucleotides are TGTGCCAGCAGCGTAGGTAGCGGGTATTACAATGAGCAGTTCTTC.

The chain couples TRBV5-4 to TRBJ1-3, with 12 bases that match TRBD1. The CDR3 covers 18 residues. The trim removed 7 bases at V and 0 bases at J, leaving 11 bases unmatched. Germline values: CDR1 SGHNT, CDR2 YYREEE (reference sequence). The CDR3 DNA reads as TGTGCCAGCTTCCGAGGGGGACAGGGGGCTGGCTCTGGAAACACCATATATTTT. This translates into CASFRGGQGAGSGNTIYF.

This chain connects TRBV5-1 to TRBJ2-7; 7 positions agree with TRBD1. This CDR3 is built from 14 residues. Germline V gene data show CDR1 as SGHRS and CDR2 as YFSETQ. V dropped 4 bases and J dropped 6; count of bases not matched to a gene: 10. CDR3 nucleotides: TGCGCCAGCAGCCCCGGACAGGAAGGTGGCGAGCAGTACTTC. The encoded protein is CASSPGQEGGEQYF.

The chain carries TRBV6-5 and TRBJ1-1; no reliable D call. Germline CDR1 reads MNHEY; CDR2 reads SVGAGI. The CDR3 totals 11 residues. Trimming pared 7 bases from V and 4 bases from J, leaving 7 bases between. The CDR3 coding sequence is TGTGCCAGCATGAGGGCCACTGAAGCTTTCTTT. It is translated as CASMRATEAFF.

CDR3 coding DNA: TGCAGCGTTGCAAACAGGGCATCCTACGAGCAGTACTTC. This sequence encodes CSVANRASYEQYF. V is TRBV29-1 and J is TRBJ2-7, with a tentative D call TRBD1 (6 bases). V lost 4 bases to trimming and J lost 1 base, with 11 bases between them. CDR3 size: 13 residues. Germline V gene sequence: CDR1 SQVTM, CDR2 ANQGSEA.

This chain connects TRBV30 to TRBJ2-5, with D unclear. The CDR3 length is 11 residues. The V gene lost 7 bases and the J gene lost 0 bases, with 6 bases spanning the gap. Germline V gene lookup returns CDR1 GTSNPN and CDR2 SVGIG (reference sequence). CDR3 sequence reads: CASRDQETQYF. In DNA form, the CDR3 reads TGTGCCTCCCGGGACCAAGAGACCCAGTACTTC. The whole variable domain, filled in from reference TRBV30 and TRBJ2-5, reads SQTIHQWPATLVQPVGSPLSLECTVEGTSNPNLYWYRQAAGRGLQLLFYSVGIGQISSEVPQNLSASRPQDRQFILSSKKLLLSDSGFYLCASRDQETQYFGPGTRLLVL.